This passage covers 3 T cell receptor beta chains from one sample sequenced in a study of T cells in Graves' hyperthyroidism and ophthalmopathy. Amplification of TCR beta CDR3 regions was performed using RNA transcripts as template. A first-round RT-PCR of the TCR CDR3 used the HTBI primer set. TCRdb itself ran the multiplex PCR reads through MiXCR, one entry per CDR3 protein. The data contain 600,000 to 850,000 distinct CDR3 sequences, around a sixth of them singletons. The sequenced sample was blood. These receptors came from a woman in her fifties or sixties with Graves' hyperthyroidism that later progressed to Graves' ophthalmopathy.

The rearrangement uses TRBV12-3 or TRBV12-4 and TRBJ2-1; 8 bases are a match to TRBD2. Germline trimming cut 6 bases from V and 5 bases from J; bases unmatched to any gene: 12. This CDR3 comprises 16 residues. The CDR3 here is CASRDGYSGEHNEQFF. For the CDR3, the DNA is TGTGCCAGCAGAGACGGATATAGCGGGGAACACAATGAGCAGTTCTTC.

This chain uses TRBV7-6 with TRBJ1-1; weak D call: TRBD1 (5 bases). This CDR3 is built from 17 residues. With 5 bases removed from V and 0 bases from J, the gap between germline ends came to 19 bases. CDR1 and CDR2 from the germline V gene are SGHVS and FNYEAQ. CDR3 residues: CASSEATSTAMNTEAFF. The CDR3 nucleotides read TGTGCCAGCAGCGAAGCCACCTCGACAGCCATGAACACTGAAGCTTTCTTT.

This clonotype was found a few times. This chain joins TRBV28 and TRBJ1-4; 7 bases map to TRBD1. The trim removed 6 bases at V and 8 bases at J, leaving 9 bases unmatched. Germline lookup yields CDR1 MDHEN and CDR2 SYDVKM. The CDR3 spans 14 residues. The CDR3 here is CASRPGQAREKLFF. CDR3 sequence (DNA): TGTGCCAGCAGACCTGGACAGGCCCGAGAAAAACTGTTTTTT. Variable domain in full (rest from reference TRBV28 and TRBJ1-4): DVKVTQSSRYLVKRTGEKVFLECVQDMDHENMFWYRQDPGLGLRLIYFSYDVKMKEKGDIPEGYSVSREKKERFSLILESASTNQTSMYLCASRPGQAREKLFFGSGTQLSVL.